This T cell receptor (beta chain) derives from a study of cytomegalovirus exposure and HLA in healthy donors. Notes on the study in general: A later analysis showed that HLA-associated TCR beta chains had undergone more clonal expansion than equally common others.

To note about this clone: Its specificity is unknown. Distinct nucleotide sequences in the sample also encode this CDR3.

The PCR used 60 Vbeta and 13 Jbeta primers. Libraries were prepared by immunoSEQ multiplex PCR; TCRdb keeps only in-frame clonotypes and omits some of them. Its table records 150,000 or so clones. Germline V gives CDR1 KGHSH, CDR2 LQKENI. This CDR3 spans 14 amino acids. The ends were cut back, 2 bases at V and 3 bases at J, with 7 bases in the middle. This chain connects TRBV18 to TRBJ2-2; a weak D match, TRBD1 (5 bases). The source is a woman aged 55-69 years in good health and CMV-seronegative. Sequencing was done on a sample of PBMCs. The CDR3 DNA is TGTGCCAGCTCACCAGGCAGGGACACCGGGGAGCTGTTTTTT. Its translation is CASSPGRDTGELFF.